This TCR beta chain was captured in a study of OX40 agonist ivuxolimab in advanced cancers. Across the study: Averaging roughly 60 years in age, with a range of roughly 20 to 80, the cohort was 65% to 85% male.

Remarks on this clone: Its matching antigen is unknown.

The table came from immunoSEQ multiplex PCR; TCRdb's copy has only in-frame clones and leaves some out. The profile shows just under 75,000 clones, 80% to 95% of them singletons. This CDR3 has 11 amino acids. Germline values: CDR1 SGHTA, CDR2 FQGNSA. The V end was cut by 10 bases, the J end by 4 bases, with 10 bases between. Study results and limitations: In CD8+ T cells, expanded clones were on average more numerous than in CD4+.

The chain links TRBV7-2 to TRBJ1-2, with D maybe TRBD1 (5 bases). Sequencing used CD4+ or CD8+ T cells sorted from blood, obtained in a trial of the OX40 agonist ivuxolimab. This clonotype was sampled from an adult with an advanced solid tumor such as melanoma, head and neck, liver or kidney cancer. DNA of the CDR3: TGTGCCACGGGACTAAGCTATGGCTACACCTTC. It yields the protein CATGLSYGYTF.